The present TCR beta chain was sequenced within a study of cytomegalovirus exposure and HLA in healthy donors. Germline V CDR1 and CDR2: SGHTA, FQGNSA. The CDR3 is 15 amino acids. The germline V and J ends were trimmed by 2 bases and 0 bases, with 10 bases remaining between them. PCR primers comprised 60 Vbeta and 13 Jbeta primers. Clones were read by immunoSEQ multiplex PCR, and TCRdb kept only the in-frame ones, dropping some. The sample yields 100,000 to 150,000 clones, roughly 78% seen once. This chain uses TRBV7-2 with TRBJ1-2; a possible D gene is TRBD1 (6 bases). Sequencing used PBMCs. The TCR comes from a man aged 25-45 years in good health and CMV-seronegative. In DNA form, the CDR3 reads TGTGCCAGCAGCTTACGGGGGGCGCCTAACTATGGCTACACCTTC. Translation: CASSLRGAPNYGYTF.